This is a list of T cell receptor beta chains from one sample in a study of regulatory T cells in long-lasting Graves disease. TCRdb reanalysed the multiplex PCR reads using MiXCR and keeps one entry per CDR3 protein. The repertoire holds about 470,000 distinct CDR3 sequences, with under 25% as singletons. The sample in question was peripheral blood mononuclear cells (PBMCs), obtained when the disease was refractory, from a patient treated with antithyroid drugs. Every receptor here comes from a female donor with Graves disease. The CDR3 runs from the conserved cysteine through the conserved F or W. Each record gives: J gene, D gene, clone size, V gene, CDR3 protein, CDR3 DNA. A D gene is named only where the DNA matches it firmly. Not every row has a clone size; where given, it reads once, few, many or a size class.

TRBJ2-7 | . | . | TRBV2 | CASSEAFAGIGNEQYF | TGTGCCAGCAGTGAAGCGTTCGCGGGGATCGGGAACGAGCAGTACTTC
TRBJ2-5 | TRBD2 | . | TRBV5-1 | CASRREGVETQYF | TGCGCCAGCAGGCGGGAGGGTGTAGAGACCCAGTACTTC
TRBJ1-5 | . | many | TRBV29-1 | CSVGASFNQPQHF | TGCAGCGTTGGGGCCTCTTTCAATCAGCCCCAGCATTTT
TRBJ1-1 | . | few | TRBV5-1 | CASSLKSRAFF | TGCGCCAGCAGCTTGAAGTCCCGAGCTTTCTTT
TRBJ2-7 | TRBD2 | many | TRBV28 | CASSYSGSLLEQYF | TGTGCCAGCAGTTACAGCGGGAGTCTGCTCGAGCAGTACTTC
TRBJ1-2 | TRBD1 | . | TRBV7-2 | CTSSLGGTDRSGYTF | TGTACCAGCAGCTTAGGAGGGACAGACAGGAGCGGCTACACCTTC
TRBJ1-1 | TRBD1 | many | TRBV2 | CAAGTGDTEAFF | TGTGCCGCAGGGACAGGGGACACTGAAGCTTTCTTT
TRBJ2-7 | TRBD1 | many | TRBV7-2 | CASSSRGTGYEQYF | TGTGCCAGCAGCTCGCGAGGGACAGGGTACGAGCAGTACTTC
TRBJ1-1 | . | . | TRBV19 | CASSIRGQANTEAFF | TGTGCCAGTAGTATAAGGGGTCAAGCGAACACTGAAGCTTTCTTT
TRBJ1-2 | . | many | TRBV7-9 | CASSSLKANYGYTF | TGTGCCAGCAGCAGCCTGAAAGCTAACTATGGCTACACCTTC
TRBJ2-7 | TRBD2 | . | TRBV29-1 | CSVEDRSSGRRYEQYF | TGCAGCGTTGAAGATCGGAGTAGCGGGAGACGGTACGAGCAGTACTTC
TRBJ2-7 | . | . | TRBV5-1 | CASSSPQISYEQYF | TGCGCCAGCAGCTCTCCACAGATCTCCTACGAGCAGTACTTC
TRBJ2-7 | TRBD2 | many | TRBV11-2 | CASSSASGTTYEQYF | TGTGCCAGCAGCTCGGCTAGCGGGACCACCTACGAGCAGTACTTC
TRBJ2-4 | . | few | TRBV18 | CASSPFSGSDIQYF | TGTGCCAGCTCACCATTTTCCGGGTCTGACATTCAGTACTTC
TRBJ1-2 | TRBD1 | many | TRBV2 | CASRPRDRGRRDYGYTF | TGTGCCAGCAGGCCCCGGGACAGGGGGCGCCGGGACTATGGCTACACCTTC
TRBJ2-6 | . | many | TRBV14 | CASSQLRGSGANVLTF | TGTGCCAGCAGCCAACTAAGGGGTTCTGGGGCCAACGTCCTGACTTTC
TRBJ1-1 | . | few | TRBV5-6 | CASSLYPPNTEAFF | TGTGCCAGCAGCTTGTACCCGCCGAACACTGAAGCTTTCTTT
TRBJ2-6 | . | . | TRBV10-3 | CAIKGWERPGANVLTF | TGTGCCATCAAGGGTTGGGAGCGCCCTGGGGCCAACGTCCTGACTTTC
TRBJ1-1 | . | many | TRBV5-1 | CASSLFPGSYLNTEAFF | TGCGCCAGCAGCTTGTTTCCCGGGTCATACCTGAACACTGAAGCTTTCTTT
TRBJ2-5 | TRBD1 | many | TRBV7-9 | CASRRDGQGDWTQYF | TGTGCCAGCAGACGAGACGGACAGGGGGATTGGACCCAGTACTTC
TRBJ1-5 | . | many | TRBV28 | CASLGGRQPQHF | TGTGCCAGCCTCGGGGGACGACAGCCCCAGCATTTT
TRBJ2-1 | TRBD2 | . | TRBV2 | CASQREGLDEQFF | TGTGCCAGCCAACGGGAGGGCCTCGATGAGCAGTTCTTC
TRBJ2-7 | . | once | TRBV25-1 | CASSEEGSGYEQYF | TGTGCCAGCAGTGAAGAAGGTAGCGGCTACGAGCAGTACTTC